What follows describes a single T cell receptor (beta chain). Its target is unknown. Sequence at one end of the junction differs from germline and may be a read error. Germline-derived CDR1 and CDR2 are LNHDA and SQIVND (reference sequence). The CDR3 runs 14 residues. The data are from a study of molecular identifiers for immune sequencing clone quantification. Study context: Replicate runs used RNA from approximately 20,000 or 98,000 naive CD8 cells, which was split five ways into aliquots, and four of those aliquots were then sequenced.

The authors gated naive CD8 T cells as CD8+CD4-CCR7+CD45RA+ for sorting. Previously described methods and listed TCR primers were used for bulk TCR libraries. TCRdb called the PCR reads again in MiXCR, with one record for every CDR3 protein. The sample lists a few hundred thousand distinct CDR3 sequences, approximately 25% occurring once. Whole-study results and caveats: Jurkat TCR RNA spiked in from one cell could reportedly be detected among 900,000 or so naive cells.

Input material: naive CD8+ T cells from blood, with Jurkat cell RNA spiked in. Specified subset: FACS-sorted CD8+CD4-CCR7+CD45RA+ naive T cells. The chain joins TRBV19 to TRBJ2-2; D not certain. The TCR originated in a human donor in good health. Some libraries in this study had Jurkat cell RNA spiked in. The CDR3 DNA reads TGTGCCAGTGGTATCCACGGGTCCTCCGGGGAGCTGTTTTTT. This encodes CASGIHGSSGELFF.